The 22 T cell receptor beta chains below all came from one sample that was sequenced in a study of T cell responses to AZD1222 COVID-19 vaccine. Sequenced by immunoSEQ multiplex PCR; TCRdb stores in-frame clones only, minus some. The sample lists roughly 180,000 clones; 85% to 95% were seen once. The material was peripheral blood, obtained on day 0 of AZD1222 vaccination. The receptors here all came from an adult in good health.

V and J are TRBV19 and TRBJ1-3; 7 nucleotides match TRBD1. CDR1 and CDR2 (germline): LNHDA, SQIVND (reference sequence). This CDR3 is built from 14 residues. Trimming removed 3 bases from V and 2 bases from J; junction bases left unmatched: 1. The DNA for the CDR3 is TGTGCCAGTAGTATTGACAGGGCTGGAAACACCATATATTTT. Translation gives CASSIDRAGNTIYF.

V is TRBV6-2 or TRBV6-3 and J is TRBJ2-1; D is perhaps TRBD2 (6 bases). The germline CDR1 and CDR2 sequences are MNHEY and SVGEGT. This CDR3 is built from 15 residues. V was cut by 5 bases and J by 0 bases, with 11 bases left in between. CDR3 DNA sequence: TGTGCCAGCAGTCCCCCGGACTACTCCTACAATGAGCAGTTCTTC. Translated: CASSPPDYSYNEQFF.

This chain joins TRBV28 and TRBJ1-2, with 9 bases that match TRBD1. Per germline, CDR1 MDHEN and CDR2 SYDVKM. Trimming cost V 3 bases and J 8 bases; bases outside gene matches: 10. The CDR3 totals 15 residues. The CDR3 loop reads CASSLAPGQGLGYTF. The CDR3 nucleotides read TGTGCCAGCAGTTTGGCGCCGGGACAGGGACTCGGCTACACCTTC.

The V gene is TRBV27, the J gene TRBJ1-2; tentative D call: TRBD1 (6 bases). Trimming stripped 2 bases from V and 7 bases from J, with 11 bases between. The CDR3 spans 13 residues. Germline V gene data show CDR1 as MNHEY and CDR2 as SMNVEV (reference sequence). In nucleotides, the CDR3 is TGTGCCAGCAGTTTAGACAGGTTTGGTGGCTACACCTTC. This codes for CASSLDRFGGYTF.

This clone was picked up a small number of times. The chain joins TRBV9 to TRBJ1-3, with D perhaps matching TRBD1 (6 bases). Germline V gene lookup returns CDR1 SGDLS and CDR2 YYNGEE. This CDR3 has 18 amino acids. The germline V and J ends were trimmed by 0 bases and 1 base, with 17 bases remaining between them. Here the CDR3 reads CASSVAWSPGQSGNTIYF. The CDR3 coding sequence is TGTGCCAGCAGCGTAGCCTGGTCCCCCGGACAGTCTGGAAACACCATATATTTT.

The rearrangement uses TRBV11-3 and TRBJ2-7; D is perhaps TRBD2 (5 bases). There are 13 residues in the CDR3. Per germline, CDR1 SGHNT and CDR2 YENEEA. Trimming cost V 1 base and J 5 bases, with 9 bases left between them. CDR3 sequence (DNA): TGTGCCAGCAGCTTAGCCCCGGGGAACGAGCAGTACTTC. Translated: CASSLAPGNEQYF. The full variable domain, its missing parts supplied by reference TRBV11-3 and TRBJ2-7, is EAGVVQSPRYKIIEKKQPVAFWCNPISGHNTLYWYLQNLGQGPELLIRYENEEAVDDSQLPKDRFSAERLKGVDSTLKIQPAELGDSAVYLCASSLAPGNEQYFGPGTRLTVT.

The CDR3 nucleotides read TGTGCCAGCAGCTTGGCGGACAGGGGGTTAAATAATGAGCAGTTCTTC. Translation gives CASSLADRGLNNEQFF. The chain has TRBV5-4 and TRBJ2-1; 10 bases fit TRBD1. V gave up 0 bases and J gave up 7 bases; unmatched junction bases: 7. Per the germline V gene, CDR1 is SGHNT and CDR2 is YYREEE (reference sequence). The CDR3 length is 16 residues.

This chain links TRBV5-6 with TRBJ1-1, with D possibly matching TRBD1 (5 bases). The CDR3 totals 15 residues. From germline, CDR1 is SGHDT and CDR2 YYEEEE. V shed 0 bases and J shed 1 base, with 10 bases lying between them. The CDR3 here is CASSLGGGRNTEAFF. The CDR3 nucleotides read TGTGCCAGCAGCTTGGGCGGGGGGAGGAACACTGAAGCTTTCTTT.

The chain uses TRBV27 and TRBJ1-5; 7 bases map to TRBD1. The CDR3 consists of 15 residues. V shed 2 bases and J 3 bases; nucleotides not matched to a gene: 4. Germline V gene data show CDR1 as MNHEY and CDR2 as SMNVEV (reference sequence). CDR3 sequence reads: CASSLRTGPNQPQHF. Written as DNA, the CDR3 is TGTGCCAGCAGTTTAAGGACAGGCCCCAATCAGCCCCAGCATTTT.

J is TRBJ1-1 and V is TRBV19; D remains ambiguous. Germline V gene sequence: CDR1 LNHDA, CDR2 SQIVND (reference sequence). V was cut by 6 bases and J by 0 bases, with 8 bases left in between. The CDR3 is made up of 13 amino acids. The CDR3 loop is CASRDGMNTEAFF. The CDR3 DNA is TGTGCCAGTAGGGATGGAATGAACACTGAAGCTTTCTTT.

CDR3 region: CASSEIGLYNSPLHF. CDR3 nucleotide sequence: TGTGCCAGCAGTGAGATCGGCCTTTATAATTCACCCCTCCACTTT. The genes are TRBV6-1 and TRBJ1-6, with no clear D. The germline V gene encodes CDR1 MNHNS and CDR2 SASEGT. The CDR3 extends over 15 amino acids. V was shortened by 3 bases and J by 4 bases, with 10 bases between the two germline ends.

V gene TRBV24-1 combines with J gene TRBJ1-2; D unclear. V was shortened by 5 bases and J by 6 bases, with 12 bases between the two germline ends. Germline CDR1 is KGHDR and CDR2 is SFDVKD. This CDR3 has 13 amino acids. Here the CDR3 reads CATSVWEGHGYTF. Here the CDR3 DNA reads TGTGCCACCAGTGTTTGGGAAGGTCATGGCTACACCTTC.

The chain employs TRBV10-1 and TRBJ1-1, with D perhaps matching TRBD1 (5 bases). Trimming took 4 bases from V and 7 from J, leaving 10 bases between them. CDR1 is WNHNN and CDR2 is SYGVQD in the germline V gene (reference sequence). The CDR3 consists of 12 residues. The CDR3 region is CASSAGTSEAFF. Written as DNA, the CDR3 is TGCGCCAGCAGTGCAGGGACGAGTGAAGCTTTCTTT.

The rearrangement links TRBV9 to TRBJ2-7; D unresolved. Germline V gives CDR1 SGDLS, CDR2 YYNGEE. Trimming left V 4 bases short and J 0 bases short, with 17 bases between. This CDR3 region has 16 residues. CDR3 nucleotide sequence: TGTGCCAGCAGCCCCCGAGATGCGGCAAGCTCCTACGAGCAGTACTTC. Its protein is CASSPRDAASSYEQYF.

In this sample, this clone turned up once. In nucleotides, the CDR3 is TGTGCCAGCAGAGCCGCCGGACTAGCGGGAAGCTACGAGCAGTACTTC. Protein sequence: CASRAAGLAGSYEQYF. The J gene is TRBJ2-7, the V gene TRBV28; 12 bases are shared with TRBD2. The CDR3 extends over 16 amino acids. The germline V gene encodes CDR1 MDHEN and CDR2 SYDVKM. The V segment lost 6 bases and the J segment 3 bases; nucleotides outside the gene matches: 9.

Here the CDR3 reads CASSHQDRNEKLFF. DNA of the CDR3: TGTGCCAGCAGTCACCAGGACAGGAATGAAAAACTGTTTTTT. V usage is TRBV7-9 and J usage is TRBJ1-4; 7 positions agree with TRBD1. J was trimmed by 5 bases and V by 6 bases; bases with no gene match: 6. The CDR3 runs 14 residues. Germline loops: CDR1 SEHNR, CDR2 FQNEAQ (reference sequence). The full variable domain, rest sourced from reference TRBV7-9 and TRBJ1-4, is DTGVSQNPRHKITKRGQNVTFRCDPISEHNRLYWYRQTLGQGPEFLTYFQNEAQLEKSRLLSDRFSAERPKGSFSTLEIQRTEQGDSAMYLCASSHQDRNEKLFFGSGTQLSVL.

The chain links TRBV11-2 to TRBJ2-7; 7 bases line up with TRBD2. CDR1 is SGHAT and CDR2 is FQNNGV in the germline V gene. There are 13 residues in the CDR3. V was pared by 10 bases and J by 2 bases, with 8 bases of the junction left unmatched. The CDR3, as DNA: TGTGCCACCAAACTAGCGCCAACCTACGAGCAGTACTTC. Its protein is CATKLAPTYEQYF.

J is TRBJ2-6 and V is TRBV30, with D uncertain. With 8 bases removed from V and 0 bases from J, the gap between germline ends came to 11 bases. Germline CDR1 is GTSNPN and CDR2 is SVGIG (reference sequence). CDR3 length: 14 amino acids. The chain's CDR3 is CALGPYSGANVLTF. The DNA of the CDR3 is TGTGCCCTAGGCCCATACTCTGGGGCCAACGTCCTGACTTTC. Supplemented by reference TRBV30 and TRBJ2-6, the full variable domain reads SQTIHQWPATLVQPVGSPLSLECTVEGTSNPNLYWYRQAAGRGLQLLFYSVGIGQISSEVPQNLSASRPQDRQFILSSKKLLLSDSGFYLCALGPYSGANVLTFGAGSRLTVL.

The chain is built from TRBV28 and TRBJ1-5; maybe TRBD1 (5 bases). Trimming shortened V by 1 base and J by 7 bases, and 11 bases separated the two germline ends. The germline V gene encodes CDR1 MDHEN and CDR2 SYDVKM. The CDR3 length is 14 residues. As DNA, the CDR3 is TGTGCCAGCAGTTTATCGCAGGGTAGGCAGCCCCAGCATTTT. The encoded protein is CASSLSQGRQPQHF.

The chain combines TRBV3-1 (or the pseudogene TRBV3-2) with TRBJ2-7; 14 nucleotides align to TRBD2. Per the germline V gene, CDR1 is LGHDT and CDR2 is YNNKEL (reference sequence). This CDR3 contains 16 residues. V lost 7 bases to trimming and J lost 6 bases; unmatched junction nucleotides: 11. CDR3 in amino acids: CASTPTSGRARSEQYF. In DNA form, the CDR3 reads TGTGCCAGCACACCGACTAGCGGGAGGGCACGTTCCGAGCAGTACTTC.

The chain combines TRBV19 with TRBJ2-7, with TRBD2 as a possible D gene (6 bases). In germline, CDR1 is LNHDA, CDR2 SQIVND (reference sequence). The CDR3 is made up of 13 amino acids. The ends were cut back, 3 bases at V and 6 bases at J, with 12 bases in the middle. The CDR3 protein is CASSIDGSVEQYF. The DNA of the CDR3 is TGTGCCAGTAGTATTGACGGGAGTGTCGAGCAGTACTTC.

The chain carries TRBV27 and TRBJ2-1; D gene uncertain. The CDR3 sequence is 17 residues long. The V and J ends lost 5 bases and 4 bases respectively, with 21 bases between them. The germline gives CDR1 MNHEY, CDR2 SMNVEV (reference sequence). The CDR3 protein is CASSLESLIPSYNEQFF. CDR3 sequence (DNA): TGTGCCAGCAGTCTCGAATCACTGATTCCGTCGTACAATGAGCAGTTCTTC.